This T cell receptor (beta chain) was found in a study of OX40 agonist ivuxolimab in advanced cancers. Concerning the study at large: Ivuxolimab was an agonistic, fully human IgG2 monoclonal antibody directed against OX40 (CD134), a costimulatory receptor. The point of sequencing TCRbeta in the periphery was to test whether ivuxolimab changed TCR sequence diversity and drove clonal T-cell expansion. Partial responses occurred in three dose-escalation patients: two with cutaneous melanoma and one with hepatocellular carcinoma. The paper describes the monotherapy dose-escalation part (N of about 50 patients) of the phase I trial of ivuxolimab. Patients were allowed to have had prior anti-PD-1, anti-PD-L1 or anti-CTLA-4 therapy, and 40% to 45% of the dose-escalation patients had previously received checkpoint inhibitors. Among the roughly 50 dose-escalation patients, approximately 20 had hepatocellular carcinoma, some 15 melanoma, 9 renal cell carcinoma and 9 head and neck cancer. The dose-escalation cohort was around 83% male with a mean age of about 65 years, ranging from roughly 23 to 79. Intravenous ivuxolimab was administered to patients every 2 weeks at six dose levels: 0.01, 0.1, 0.3, 1.5, 3 and 10 mg/kg.

To sequence the TCRbeta CDR3 region, genomic DNA was isolated from the sorted cells. TCRbeta CDR3 regions were sequenced using the immunoSEQ Assay. The clones in this table, taken by TCRdb from immuneACCESS, are in-frame only. Not every clone is retained; where verified, under half of the shortfall comes from an unresolved V gene, and the cause of the rest is unknown. Within this sample are approximately 40,000 clones, with 80% of them counted one time only. The ten largest clonotypes hold 4% to 4.5% of the sample. Details on this clone: Its antigen specificity is not known. No qualities accompany the bases; no much larger clone lies one base away.

Deletion took 0 bases off V and 10 bases off J, with a span of 12 bases between the germline ends. CDR1 is given as MNHEY and CDR2 as SVGAGI, both from the germline V gene. The CDR3 holds 13 amino acids from the cysteine to the phenylalanine. CDR3 DNA is the only sequence kept; it has 39 bases, read in frame from the first base. Patients with a history of autoimmune disease or receiving systemic immunosuppression were excluded from the trial. Peripheral blood for TCR sequencing was collected from all dose cohorts at baseline, on cycle 4 day 1, and on cycle 7 day 1. Samples were obtained from an open-label, multicenter, first-in-human phase I dose-escalation trial of ivuxolimab. Adults with locally advanced or metastatic melanoma, renal cell, hepatocellular, or head and neck squamous cell carcinoma were enrolled in the trial. Before TCR sequencing, CD4+ and CD8+ T cells were separately sorted from peripheral blood.

Overall study outcomes, separate from this receptor: After ivuxolimab, more expanded clones were found on average in CD8+ T cells than in CD4+ T cells. Partial responders in the 0.1-3.0 mg/kg groups had among the lowest normalized peripheral clonal expansion, especially among CD8+ T cells. Low levels of normalized T-cell clonal expansion were also seen in some patients who did not respond. Antigen specificity was not determined for the clonally expanded peripheral T cells. At doses of 0.1 to 3.0 mg/kg, clonal expansion of both CD4+ and CD8+ T cells in blood was seen between baseline and week 6.

The source is an adult with an advanced solid tumor such as melanoma, head and neck, liver or kidney cancer. The source was CD4+ or CD8+ T cells sorted from blood, collected in a trial of the OX40 agonist ivuxolimab. This chain joins TRBV6-5 to TRBJ1-1, with an unclear D gene assignment. The nucleotides read TGTGCCAGCAGTTACTCGAACCCCCTGGGAGCTTTCTTT. It specifies CASSYSNPLGAFF.